The clone carrying this T cell receptor (beta chain) was observed many times. Its antigen is undetermined. These data originate in a study of glioma-infiltrating T cells. Study observations and caveats: Tissue and blood shared very few CDR3 sequences. Gliomas, especially low-grade, showed above-expected tissue-blood divergence; non-neoplastic patients showed below.

Using RNA template, CDR3s of TCR alpha and beta were amplified with iRepertoire arm-PCR. Input was 100-400 ng of tissue mRNA or PBMC total RNA. TCRdb called the multiplex PCR reads again in MiXCR, with one record for every CDR3 protein. The table lists about 110,000 distinct CDR3 sequences, less than 30% of them singletons. Germline CDR1 and CDR2: MDHEN and SYDVKM. V lost 8 bases and J 3 bases, leaving 4 bases between the germline ends. The CDR3 sequence is 10 residues long. This sequence was found in a human donor with low-grade glioma or glioblastoma, undergoing nonglioma brain surgery, or in good health (not recorded which). The V gene is TRBV28, the J gene TRBJ1-1; D gene unclear. Sample: glioma tissue, nonneoplastic brain tissue, or PBMCs (not recorded which). CDR3 residues: CASRDTEAFF. The CDR3, as DNA: TGTGCCAGCCGGGACACTGAAGCTTTCTTT.